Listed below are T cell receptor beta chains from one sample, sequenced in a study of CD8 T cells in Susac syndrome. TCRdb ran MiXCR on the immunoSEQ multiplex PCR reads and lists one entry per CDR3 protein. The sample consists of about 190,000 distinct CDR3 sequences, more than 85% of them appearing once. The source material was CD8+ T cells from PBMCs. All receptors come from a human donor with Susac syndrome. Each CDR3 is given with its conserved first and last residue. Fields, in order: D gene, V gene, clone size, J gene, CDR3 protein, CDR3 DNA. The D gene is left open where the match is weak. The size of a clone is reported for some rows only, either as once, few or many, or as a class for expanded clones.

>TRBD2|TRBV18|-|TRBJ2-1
CASSPPLAGVYNEQFF
TGTGCCAGCTCACCGCCACTAGCGGGGGTCTACAATGAGCAGTTCTTC
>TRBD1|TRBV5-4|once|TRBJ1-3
CASSTDRVSGNTIYF
TGTGCCAGCAGCACGGACAGGGTATCTGGAAACACCATATATTTT
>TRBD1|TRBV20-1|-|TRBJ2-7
CSAREEQGAYEQYF
TGCAGTGCTAGAGAAGAACAGGGGGCCTACGAGCAGTACTTC
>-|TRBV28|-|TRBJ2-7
CASSLQGGLHEQYF
TGTGCCAGCAGTCTACAGGGAGGTCTCCACGAGCAGTACTTC
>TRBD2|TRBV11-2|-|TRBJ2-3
CASSHSAGLAPSDTQYF
TGTGCCAGCAGCCATAGCGCGGGACTAGCGCCATCAGATACGCAGTATTTT
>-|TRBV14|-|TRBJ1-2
CASSRTGLLYGYTF
TGTGCCAGCAGCCGTACGGGACTCCTCTATGGCTACACCTTC
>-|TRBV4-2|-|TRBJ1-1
CASSQAEQYELNTEAFF
TGTGCCAGCAGCCAAGCTGAACAGTACGAACTCAACACTGAAGCTTTCTTT
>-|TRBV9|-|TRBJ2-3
CASSSTGRTDTQYF
TGTGCCAGCAGCTCTACGGGGCGCACAGATACGCAGTATTTT
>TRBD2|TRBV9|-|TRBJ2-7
CASSVGGGLYEQYF
TGTGCCAGCAGCGTAGGGGGGGGACTCTACGAGCAGTACTTC
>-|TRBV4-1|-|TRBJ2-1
CASSPLRGYEQFF
TGCGCCAGCAGCCCCTTACGGGGGTATGAGCAGTTCTTC
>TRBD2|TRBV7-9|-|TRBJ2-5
CASSTPSGGQETQYF
TGTGCCAGCAGCACCCCTAGCGGGGGGCAAGAGACCCAGTACTTC
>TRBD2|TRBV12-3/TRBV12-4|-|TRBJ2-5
CASSHGLAGVDETQYF
TGTGCCAGCAGCCACGGACTAGCGGGGGTTGATGAGACCCAGTACTTC
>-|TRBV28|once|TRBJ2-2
CASFYGTGELFF
TGTGCCAGCTTCTACGGGACCGGGGAGCTGTTTTTT
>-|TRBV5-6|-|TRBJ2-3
CASSLTQDTQYF
TGTGCCAGCAGCTTGACGCAGGATACGCAGTATTTT
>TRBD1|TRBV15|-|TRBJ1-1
CATSPRTGRNTEAFF
TGTGCCACCAGCCCCCGGACAGGGAGGAACACTGAAGCTTTCTTT
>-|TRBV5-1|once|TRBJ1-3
CASSLDSLSSGNTIYF
TGCGCCAGCAGCTTGGACTCCCTGAGCTCTGGAAACACCATATATTTT
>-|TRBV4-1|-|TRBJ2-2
CASTLEGHPNTGELFF
TGCGCCAGCACGCTCGAGGGGCATCCGAACACCGGGGAGCTGTTTTTT
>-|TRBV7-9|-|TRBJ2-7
CASSLAEDRFYEQYF
TGTGCCAGCAGCTTAGCTGAGGACAGATTCTACGAGCAGTACTTC
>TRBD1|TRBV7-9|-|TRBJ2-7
CASSFRGPYEQYF
TGTGCCAGCAGCTTTAGGGGGCCCTACGAGCAGTACTTC
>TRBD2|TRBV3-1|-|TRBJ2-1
CASSQWPSGSNNEQFF
TGTGCCAGCAGCCAATGGCCTAGCGGGAGCAACAATGAGCAGTTCTTC
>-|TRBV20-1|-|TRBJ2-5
CSAQPNRVGETQYF
TGCAGTGCTCAACCAAACAGGGTCGGGGAGACCCAGTACTTC
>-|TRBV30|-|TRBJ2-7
CAWSVQNEQYF
TGTGCCTGGAGTGTACAAAACGAGCAGTACTTC
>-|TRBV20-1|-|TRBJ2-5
CSARETTQYLQETQYF
TGCAGTGCTAGGGAGACTACCCAATACCTCCAAGAGACCCAGTACTTC
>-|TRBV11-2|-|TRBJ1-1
CASSAGNQNTEAFF
TGTGCCAGCAGCGCAGGGAACCAGAACACTGAAGCTTTCTTT
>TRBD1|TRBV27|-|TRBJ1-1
CASSSDRVSDTEAFF
TGTGCCAGCAGTTCGGACAGGGTAAGCGACACTGAAGCTTTCTTT
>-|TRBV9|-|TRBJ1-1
CASSGTTSEAFF
TGTGCCAGCAGCGGAACAACATCTGAAGCTTTCTTT
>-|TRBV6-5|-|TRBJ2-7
CASSYSTSYEQYF
TGTGCCAGCAGTTACTCGACATCCTACGAGCAGTACTTC
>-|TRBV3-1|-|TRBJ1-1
CASRTDTGTEAFF
TGTGCCAGCAGGACAGATACGGGGACTGAAGCTTTCTTT
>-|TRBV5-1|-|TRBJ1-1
CASSLGWQGNTEAFF
TGCGCCAGCAGCCTCGGGTGGCAGGGGAACACTGAAGCTTTCTTT
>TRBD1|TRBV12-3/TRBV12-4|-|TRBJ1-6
CASSLFQTGGFSPLHF
TGTGCCAGCAGTTTGTTTCAGACAGGGGGTTTTTCACCCCTCCACTTT
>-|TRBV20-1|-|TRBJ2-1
CSGQQGIGNEQFF
TGCAGTGGGCAACAGGGCATAGGTAATGAGCAGTTCTTC